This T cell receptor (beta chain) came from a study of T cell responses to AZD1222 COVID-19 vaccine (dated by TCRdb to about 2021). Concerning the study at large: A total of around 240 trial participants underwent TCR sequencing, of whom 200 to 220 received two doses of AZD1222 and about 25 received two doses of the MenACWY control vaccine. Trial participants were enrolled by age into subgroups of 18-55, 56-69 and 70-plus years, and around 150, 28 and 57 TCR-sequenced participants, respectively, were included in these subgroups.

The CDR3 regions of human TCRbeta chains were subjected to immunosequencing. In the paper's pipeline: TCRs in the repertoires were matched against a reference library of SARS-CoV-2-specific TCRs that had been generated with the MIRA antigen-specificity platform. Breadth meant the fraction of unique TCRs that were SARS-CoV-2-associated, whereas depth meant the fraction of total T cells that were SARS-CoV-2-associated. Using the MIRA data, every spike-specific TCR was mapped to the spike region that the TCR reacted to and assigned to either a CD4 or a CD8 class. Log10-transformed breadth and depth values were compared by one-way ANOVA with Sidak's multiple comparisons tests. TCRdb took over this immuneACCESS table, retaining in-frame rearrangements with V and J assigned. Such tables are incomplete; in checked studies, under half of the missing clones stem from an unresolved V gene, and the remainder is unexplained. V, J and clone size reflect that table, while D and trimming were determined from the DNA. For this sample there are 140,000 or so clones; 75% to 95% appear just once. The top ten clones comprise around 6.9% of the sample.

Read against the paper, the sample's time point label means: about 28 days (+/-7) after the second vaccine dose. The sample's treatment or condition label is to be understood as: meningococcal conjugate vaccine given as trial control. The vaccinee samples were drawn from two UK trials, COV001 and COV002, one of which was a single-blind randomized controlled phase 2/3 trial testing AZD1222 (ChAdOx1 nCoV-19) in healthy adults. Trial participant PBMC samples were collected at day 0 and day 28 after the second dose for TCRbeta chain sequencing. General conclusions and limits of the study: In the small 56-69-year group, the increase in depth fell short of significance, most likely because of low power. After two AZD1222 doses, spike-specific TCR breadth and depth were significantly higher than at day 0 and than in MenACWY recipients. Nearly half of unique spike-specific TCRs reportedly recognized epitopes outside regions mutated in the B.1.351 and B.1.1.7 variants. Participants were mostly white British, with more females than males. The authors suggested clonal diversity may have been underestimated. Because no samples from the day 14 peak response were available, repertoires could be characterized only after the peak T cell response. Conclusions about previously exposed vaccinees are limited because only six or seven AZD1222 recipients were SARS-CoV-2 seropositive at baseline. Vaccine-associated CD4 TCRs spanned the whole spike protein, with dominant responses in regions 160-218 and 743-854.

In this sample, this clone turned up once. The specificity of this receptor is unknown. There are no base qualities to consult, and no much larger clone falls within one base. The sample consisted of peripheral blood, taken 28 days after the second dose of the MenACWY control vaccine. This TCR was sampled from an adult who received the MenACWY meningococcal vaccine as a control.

The nucleotide sequence reads as follows: TGTGCCAGCAGCTCGGGACAGGGGAACATGAACACTGAAGCTTTCTTT. This gives the protein CASSSGQGNMNTEAFF. The chain is assembled from TRBV7-9 and TRBJ1-1, with 10 bases in between that match TRBD1. The CDR3 contains 16 residues, cysteine and phenylalanine counted. Just CDR3 DNA is preserved here, 48 bases in frame from base 1. For this chain, trimming is 4 bases at the V end and 0 bases at the J end, and the number of junction bases without a gene match is 5. CDR1 and CDR2 are read off the germline V gene (reference sequence) as SEHNR and FQNEAQ. With the portions outside the CDR3 filled from the reference TRBV7-9 and TRBJ1-1 genes, the complete variable region becomes DTGVSQNPRHKITKRGQNVTFRCDPISEHNRLYWYRQTLGQGPEFLTYFQNEAQLEKSRLLSDRFSAERPKGSFSTLEIQRTEQGDSAMYLCASSSGQGNMNTEAFFGQGTRLTVV.